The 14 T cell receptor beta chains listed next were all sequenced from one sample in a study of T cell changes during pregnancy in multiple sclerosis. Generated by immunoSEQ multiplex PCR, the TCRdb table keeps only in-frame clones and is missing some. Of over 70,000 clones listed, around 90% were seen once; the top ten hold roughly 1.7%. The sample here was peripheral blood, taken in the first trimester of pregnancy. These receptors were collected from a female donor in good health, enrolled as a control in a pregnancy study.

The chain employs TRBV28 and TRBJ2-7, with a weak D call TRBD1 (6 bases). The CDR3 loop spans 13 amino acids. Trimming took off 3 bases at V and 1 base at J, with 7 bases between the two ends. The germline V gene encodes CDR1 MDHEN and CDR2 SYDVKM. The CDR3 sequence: CASSFGQSYEQYF. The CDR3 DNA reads TGTGCCAGCAGTTTTGGACAGTCCTACGAGCAGTACTTC.

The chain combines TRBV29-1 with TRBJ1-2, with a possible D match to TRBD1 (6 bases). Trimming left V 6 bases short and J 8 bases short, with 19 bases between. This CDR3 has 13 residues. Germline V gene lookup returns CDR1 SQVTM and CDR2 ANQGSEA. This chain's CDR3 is CSVIRTDYDGYTF. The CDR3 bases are TGCAGCGTAATTAGGACAGATTATGACGGCTACACCTTC.

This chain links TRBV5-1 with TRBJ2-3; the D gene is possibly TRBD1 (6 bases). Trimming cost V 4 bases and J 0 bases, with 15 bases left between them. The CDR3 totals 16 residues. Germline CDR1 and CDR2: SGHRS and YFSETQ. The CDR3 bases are TGCGCCAGCAGCCAAGCCTTACAGGGAAGCACAGATACGCAGTATTTT. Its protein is CASSQALQGSTDTQYF.

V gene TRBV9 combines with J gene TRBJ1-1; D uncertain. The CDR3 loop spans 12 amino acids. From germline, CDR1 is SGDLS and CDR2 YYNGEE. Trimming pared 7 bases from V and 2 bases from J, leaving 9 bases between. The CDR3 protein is CASSRGNTEAFF. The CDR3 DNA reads TGTGCCAGCTCAAGAGGTAACACTGAAGCTTTCTTT.

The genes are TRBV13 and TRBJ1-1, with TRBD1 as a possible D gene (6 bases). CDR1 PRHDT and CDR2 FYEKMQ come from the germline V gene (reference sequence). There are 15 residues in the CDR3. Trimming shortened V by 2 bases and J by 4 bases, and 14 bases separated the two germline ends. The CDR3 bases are TGTGCCAGCAGCTTATTCCACAGGGCGGGCACTGAAGCTTTCTTT. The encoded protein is CASSLFHRAGTEAFF.

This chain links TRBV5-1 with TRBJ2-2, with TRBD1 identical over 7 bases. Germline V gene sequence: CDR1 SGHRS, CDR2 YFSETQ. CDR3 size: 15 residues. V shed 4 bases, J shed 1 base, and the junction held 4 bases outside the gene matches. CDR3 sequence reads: CASSADRENTGELFF. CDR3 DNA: TGCGCCAGCAGCGCAGACAGGGAGAACACCGGGGAGCTGTTTTTT.

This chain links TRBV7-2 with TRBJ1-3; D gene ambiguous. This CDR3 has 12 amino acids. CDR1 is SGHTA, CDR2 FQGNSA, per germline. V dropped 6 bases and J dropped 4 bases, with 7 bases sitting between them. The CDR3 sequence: CASRGGGNTIYF. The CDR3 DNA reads TGTGCCAGCAGAGGAGGCGGAAACACCATATATTTT. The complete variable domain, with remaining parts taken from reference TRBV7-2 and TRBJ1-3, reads GAGVSQSPSNKVTEKGKDVELRCDPISGHTALYWYRQSLGQGLEFLIYFQGNSAPDKSGLPSDRFSAERTGGSVSTLTIQRTQQEDSAVYLCASRGGGNTIYFGEGSWLTVV.

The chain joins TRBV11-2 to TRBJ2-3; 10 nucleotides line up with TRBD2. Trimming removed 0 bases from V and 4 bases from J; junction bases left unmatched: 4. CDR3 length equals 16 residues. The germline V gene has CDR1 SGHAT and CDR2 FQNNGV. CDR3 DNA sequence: TGTGCCAGCAGCTTAGATGGGCTAGCGGGAGCAGATACGCAGTATTTT. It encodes CASSLDGLAGADTQYF.

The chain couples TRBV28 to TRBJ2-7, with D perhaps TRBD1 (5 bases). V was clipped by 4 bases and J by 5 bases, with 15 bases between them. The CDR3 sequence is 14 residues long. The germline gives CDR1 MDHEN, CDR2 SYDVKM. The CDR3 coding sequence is TGTGCCAGCAGTTGGTTCCAGGGTGGCGACGAGCAGTACTTC. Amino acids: CASSWFQGGDEQYF.

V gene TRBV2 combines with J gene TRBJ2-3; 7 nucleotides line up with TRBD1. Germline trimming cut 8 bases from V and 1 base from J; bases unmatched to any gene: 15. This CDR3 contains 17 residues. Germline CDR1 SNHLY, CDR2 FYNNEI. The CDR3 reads CASPKGALGSGTDTQYF. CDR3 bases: TGTGCCAGCCCAAAGGGGGCTTTGGGATCAGGCACAGATACGCAGTATTTT.

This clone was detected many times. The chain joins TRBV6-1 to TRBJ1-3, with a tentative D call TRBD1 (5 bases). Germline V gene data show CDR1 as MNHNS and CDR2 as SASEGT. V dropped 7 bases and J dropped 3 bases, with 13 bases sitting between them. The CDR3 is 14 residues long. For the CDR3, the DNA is TGTGCCAGCACCCTGGGGGAGGGTGGAAACACCATATATTTT. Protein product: CASTLGEGGNTIYF.

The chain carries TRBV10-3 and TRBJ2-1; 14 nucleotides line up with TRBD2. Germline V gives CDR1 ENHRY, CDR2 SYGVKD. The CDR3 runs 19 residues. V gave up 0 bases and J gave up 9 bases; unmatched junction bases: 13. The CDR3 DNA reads TGTGCCATCAGTGAGTCGTACGGCACGACTAGCGGGAGGGCCACTGAGCAGTTCTTC. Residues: CAISESYGTTSGRATEQFF.

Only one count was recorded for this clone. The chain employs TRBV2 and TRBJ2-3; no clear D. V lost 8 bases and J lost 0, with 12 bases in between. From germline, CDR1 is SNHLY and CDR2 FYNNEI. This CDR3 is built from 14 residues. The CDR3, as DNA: TGTGCCAGCGGATGGGCCGCGAGCACAGATACGCAGTATTTT. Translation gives CASGWAASTDTQYF.

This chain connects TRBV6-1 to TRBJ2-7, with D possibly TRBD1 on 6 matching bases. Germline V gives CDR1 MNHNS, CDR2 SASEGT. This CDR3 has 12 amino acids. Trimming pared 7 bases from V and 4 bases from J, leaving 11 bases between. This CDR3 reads CASKDRKYEQYF. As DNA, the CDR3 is TGTGCCAGCAAAGACAGGAAATACGAGCAGTACTTC.